The 28 T cell receptor beta chains presented below share a single source sample, sequenced in a study of blood T cell repertoires in COVID-19. TCRdb's table, derived via immunoSEQ multiplex PCR, lists solely in-frame clones and lacks some. The table includes roughly 50,000 clones, about 90% detected once. Sequencing was done on a sample of peripheral blood. Receptors were obtained from a man aged 80 or over with acute or convalescent COVID-19.

J is TRBJ1-3 and V is TRBV30; 9 nucleotides align to TRBD1. The germline gives CDR1 GTSNPN, CDR2 SVGIG (reference sequence). The CDR3 has 14 residues. V was clipped by 8 bases and J by 2 bases; unmatched bases: 7. CDR3 in DNA: TGTGCCAGGGGACAGGGTCGCCCTGGAAACACCATATATTTT. Amino acids: CARGQGRPGNTIYF.

The rearrangement links TRBV28 to TRBJ1-2; the D gene is possibly TRBD1 (5 bases). From germline, CDR1 is MDHEN and CDR2 SYDVKM. V was clipped by 3 bases and J by 4 bases, with 9 bases between them. This CDR3 spans 13 amino acids. The CDR3 DNA is TGTGCCAGCAGTTTCTCTCAGGGCTATGGCTACACCTTC. Its translation is CASSFSQGYGYTF.

The chain combines TRBV2 with TRBJ1-2; the D is unclear. The CDR3 is made up of 14 amino acids. V was trimmed by 8 bases and J by 0 bases, leaving 13 bases between them. Germline-derived CDR1 and CDR2 are SNHLY and FYNNEI. The CDR3 sequence: CASGGERTNYGYTF. CDR3 nucleotides: TGTGCCAGCGGCGGGGAGAGAACTAACTATGGCTACACCTTC.

J is TRBJ2-1 and V is TRBV15; the D gene is possibly TRBD2 (7 bases). CDR3 size: 15 residues. Germline assignment: CDR1 LNHNV and CDR2 YYDKDF (reference sequence). Trimming cost V 2 bases and J 6 bases, with 14 bases left between them. DNA of the CDR3: TGTGCCACCAGCAGATTCGGGGGGCTGGGCAATGAGCAGTTCTTC. Translation gives CATSRFGGLGNEQFF.

The rearrangement uses TRBV12-3 or TRBV12-4 and TRBJ1-6, with 7 positions matching TRBD1. The CDR3 contains 13 residues. The junction had 4 bases not matched to a gene; V was cut back by 6 bases and J by 8 bases. The CDR3 sequence: CASRQGTDSPLHF. The CDR3, as DNA: TGTGCCAGCAGACAGGGGACCGATTCACCCCTCCACTTT.

Concerning this clone: Sequence at one end of the junction differs from germline and may be a read error. At the DNA level, this CDR3 is encoded by other sequences in the same sample as well. The chain is built from TRBV25-1 and TRBJ2-2, with 8 bases that match TRBD1. CDR3 length: 13 residues. Per the germline V gene, CDR1 is MGHDK and CDR2 is SYGVNS. CDR3: CASRDRGAGELFF. The DNA for the CDR3 is TGTGCCAGCCGTGACAGGGGAGCCGGGGAGCTGTTTTTT.

The chain carries TRBV5-6 and TRBJ2-7; D uncertain. This CDR3 comprises 12 residues. Germline V gene data show CDR1 as SGHDT and CDR2 as YYEEEE. V lost 0 bases, J lost 4 bases, and 5 bases lay in between. The CDR3 region is CASSLVRYEQYF. The CDR3 bases are TGTGCCAGCAGCTTGGTTCGTTACGAGCAGTACTTC.

CDR3 in amino acids: CASSLYPGETSHYGYTF. The CDR3 region has the DNA TGTGCCAGCAGCTTATATCCCGGGGAGACCAGTCACTATGGCTACACCTTC. J is TRBJ1-2 and V is TRBV7-9; no firm D call. CDR1 SEHNR and CDR2 FQNEAQ come from the germline V gene (reference sequence). The CDR3 sequence is 17 residues long. The V gene lost 2 bases and the J gene lost 3 bases, with 19 bases spanning the gap.

The CDR3 here is CASSAVGAGSYEQYF. Here the CDR3 DNA reads TGTGCCAGCAGCGCAGTGGGGGCGGGCTCCTACGAGCAGTACTTC. The rearrangement uses TRBV28 and TRBJ2-7; D might be TRBD1 (6 bases). The CDR3 totals 15 residues. The V end was cut by 6 bases, the J end by 0 bases, with 15 bases between. Looked up from germline, CDR1 is MDHEN and CDR2 is SYDVKM.

This clone was counted between two and nine times. The CDR3 region has the DNA TGTGCCAGCAGCCTCCGGGCGGGGGTCCCCACCGGGGAGCTGTTTTTT. Its protein is CASSLRAGVPTGELFF. This chain links TRBV3-1 (or the pseudogene TRBV3-2) with TRBJ2-2; 7 bases line up with TRBD2. The CDR3 extends over 16 amino acids. V dropped 4 bases and J dropped 4; count of bases not matched to a gene: 9. The germline gives CDR1 LGHDT, CDR2 YNNKEL (reference sequence).

The genes are TRBV7-9 and TRBJ2-7; perhaps TRBD2 as D (7 bases). CDR1 and CDR2 from the germline V gene are SEHNR and FQNEAQ (reference sequence). Trimming left V 6 bases short and J 0 bases short, with 12 bases between. CDR3 length: 14 residues. CDR3 nucleotides: TGTGCCAGCAGGAGGGGGGGCAGCTCCTACGAGCAGTACTTC. Encoded protein: CASRRGGSSYEQYF.

For the CDR3, the DNA is TGTGCCAGCAGTGTAAGAGGGGGAGAAAACAATGAGCAGTTCTTC. It specifies CASSVRGGENNEQFF. The V and J genes are TRBV2 and TRBJ2-1; D is possibly TRBD1 (6 bases). This CDR3 has 15 amino acids. V was pared by 4 bases and J by 5 bases, with 15 bases between. Germline assignment: CDR1 SNHLY and CDR2 FYNNEI.

V gene TRBV9 combines with J gene TRBJ1-1; TRBD1 is a possible D gene (5 bases). Between the trimmed V and J ends, which lost 0 bases and 2 bases, there was a span of 8 bases. The CDR3 extends over 14 amino acids. CDR1 and CDR2 from the germline V gene are SGDLS and YYNGEE. CDR3 DNA: TGTGCCAGCAGCGTAGGACAGTCAAACACTGAAGCTTTCTTT. It translates to CASSVGQSNTEAFF.

This clone appeared once. The chain has TRBV6-1 and TRBJ2-1, with D tentatively TRBD1 (5 bases). CDR3 length: 15 amino acids. Germline V lookup: CDR1 MNHNS, CDR2 SASEGT. Trimming took off 2 bases at V and 6 bases at J, with 14 bases between the two ends. CDR3 sequence: CASSESGPGGNEQFF. CDR3 DNA sequence: TGTGCCAGCAGTGAATCAGGGCCGGGTGGCAATGAGCAGTTCTTC.

The J gene is TRBJ2-1, the V gene TRBV7-2; weak D call: TRBD2 (6 bases). V dropped 1 base and J dropped 6 bases, with 16 bases sitting between them. CDR1 and CDR2 (germline): SGHTA, FQGNSA. The CDR3 has 16 residues. The DNA of the CDR3 is TGTGCCAGCAGCTTAGGGAGGGGACGGTTGATCAATGAGCAGTTCTTC. Its protein product is CASSLGRGRLINEQFF.

V is TRBV4-2 and J is TRBJ1-4; 7 positions agree with TRBD1. The trim removed 6 bases at V and 4 bases at J, leaving 8 bases unmatched. Germline assignment: CDR1 LGHNA and CDR2 YNFKEQ. The CDR3 contains 15 residues. CDR3 residues: CASRPTGQSNEKLFF. The DNA for the CDR3 is TGTGCCAGCAGGCCAACGGGACAGAGTAATGAAAAACTGTTTTTT.

The chain joins TRBV18 to TRBJ2-5; 7 nucleotides match TRBD1. The V and J ends lost 4 bases and 2 bases, in that order; junction bases with no gene match: 7. This CDR3 is 15 amino acids long. The germline CDR1 and CDR2 sequences are KGHSH and LQKENI. The CDR3 sequence is CASSQKRGQQETQYF. The CDR3 nucleotides read TGTGCCAGCTCACAGAAGAGGGGACAGCAAGAGACCCAGTACTTC. Full variable domain (missing parts from reference TRBV18 and TRBJ2-5): NAGVMQNPRHLVRRRGQEARLRCSPMKGHSHVYWYRQLPEEGLKFMVYLQKENIIDESGMPKERFSAEFPKEGPSILRIQQVVRGDSAAYFCASSQKRGQQETQYFGPGTRLLVL.

J is TRBJ1-1 and V is TRBV19; maybe TRBD1 (6 bases). Germline V gene lookup returns CDR1 LNHDA and CDR2 SQIVND (reference sequence). The CDR3 runs 15 residues. Trimming stripped 5 bases from V and 4 bases from J, with 17 bases between. The CDR3 here is CASSAYRRGGTEAFF. CDR3 in DNA: TGTGCCAGTAGTGCGTATAGGAGGGGGGGCACTGAAGCTTTCTTT.

The rearrangement uses TRBV2 and TRBJ2-7; 7 bases align to TRBD1. CDR3 size: 14 residues. Losses at the gene ends were 4 bases for V and 6 bases for J; bases not matched to a gene: 9. In germline, CDR1 is SNHLY, CDR2 FYNNEI. The CDR3 DNA sequence: TGTGCCAGCAGTGGGATAGTACAGGGGTTCGAGCAGTACTTC. Its translation: CASSGIVQGFEQYF.

This clone was seen only once. The V and J genes are TRBV15 and TRBJ1-1, with D tentatively TRBD1 (5 bases). Germline V gives CDR1 LNHNV, CDR2 YYDKDF (reference sequence). This CDR3 has 14 amino acids. V was shortened by 6 bases and J by 1 base, with 12 bases between the two germline ends. The CDR3 coding sequence is TGTGCCACCAGTCCTAGGGGTTCGAACACTGAAGCTTTCTTT. As protein: CATSPRGSNTEAFF.

J is TRBJ2-3 and V is TRBV30; 8 bases agree with TRBD2. CDR1 and CDR2 (germline): GTSNPN, SVGIG (reference sequence). The J segment lost 5 bases and the V segment lost 8 bases, leaving 12 bases of the junction unmatched. The CDR3 spans 14 residues. The CDR3 loop is CARSRAGEGDTQYF. CDR3 DNA sequence: TGTGCCCGGTCCCGAGCGGGGGAAGGAGATACGCAGTATTTT. The full variable domain, with the rest looked up from reference TRBV30 and TRBJ2-3, is SQTIHQWPATLVQPVGSPLSLECTVEGTSNPNLYWYRQAAGRGLQLLFYSVGIGQISSEVPQNLSASRPQDRQFILSSKKLLLSDSGFYLCARSRAGEGDTQYFGPGTRLTVL.

The V and J genes are TRBV5-6 and TRBJ1-4; no clear D. Per germline, CDR1 SGHDT and CDR2 YYEEEE. The CDR3 is 14 residues long. Deletions cut 2 bases from V and 7 bases from J, with 12 bases between. DNA of the CDR3: TGTGCCAGCAGCTTTTCCCCCTCAGGTGAAAAACTGTTTTTT. Its translation: CASSFSPSGEKLFF.

The genes are TRBV3-1 (or the pseudogene TRBV3-2) and TRBJ2-1, with a tentative D call TRBD2 (5 bases). The CDR3 extends over 12 amino acids. The V end lost 0 bases, the J end lost 15 bases, and 12 bases lay between the germline ends. Germline V gives CDR1 LGHDT, CDR2 YNNKEL (reference sequence). As DNA, the CDR3 is TGTGCCAGCAGCCAAGAGGGAGCCTCCCCGTTCTTC. This gives the protein CASSQEGASPFF.

The chain couples TRBV6-2 or TRBV6-3 to TRBJ2-5, with unresolved D. The CDR3 contains 13 residues. Germline-derived CDR1 and CDR2 are MNHEY and SVGEGT. Between the trimmed V and J ends, which lost 2 bases and 7 bases, there was a span of 11 bases. CDR3 protein: CASSYPPSGTQYF. The CDR3 DNA reads as TGTGCCAGCAGTTACCCACCCTCGGGGACCCAGTACTTC.

The rearrangement joins TRBV11-2 to TRBJ2-7, with 11 bases matching TRBD1. Trimming took 2 bases from V and 3 from J; bases not matched to a gene: 3. CDR3 length: 15 amino acids. The V gene's germline CDR1 is SGHAT and CDR2 FQNNGV. The CDR3 here is CASSLRDRGIYEQYF. The CDR3 coding sequence is TGTGCCAGCAGCTTAAGGGACAGGGGGATCTACGAGCAGTACTTC. Based on the CDR3 plus reference TRBV11-2 and TRBJ2-7, the full variable domain is EAGVAQSPRYKIIEKRQSVAFWCNPISGHATLYWYQQILGQGPKLLIQFQNNGVVDDSQLPKDRFSAERLKGVDSTLKIQPAKLEDSAVYLCASSLRDRGIYEQYFGPGTRLTVT.

This chain joins TRBV5-1 and TRBJ1-6, with 11 bases lining up with TRBD1. The ends lost 4 bases at V and 8 bases at J; junction bases unmatched: 11. Germline loops: CDR1 SGHRS, CDR2 YFSETQ. This CDR3 is built from 17 residues. CDR3 nucleotide sequence: TGCGCCAGCAGCCCGTTCGGACAGGGGGCCGGGGATTCACCCCTCCACTTT. This translates into CASSPFGQGAGDSPLHF.

This clone appeared a few times. The J gene is TRBJ2-7, the V gene TRBV6-6; the D gene is possibly TRBD2 (5 bases). CDR3 length: 13 amino acids. With 2 bases removed from V and 6 bases from J, the gap between germline ends came to 11 bases. Germline-derived CDR1 and CDR2 are MNHNY and SVGAGI (reference sequence). In DNA, the CDR3 is TGTGCCAGCAGTTACAGGGAGACTGGCGAGCAGTACTTC. As protein: CASSYRETGEQYF.

This chain uses TRBV3-1 (or the pseudogene TRBV3-2) with TRBJ2-5, with a weak D call TRBD2 (6 bases). CDR3 length: 13 amino acids. The V gene's germline CDR1 is LGHDT and CDR2 YNNKEL (reference sequence). The V end lost 5 bases, the J end lost 5 bases, and 12 bases lay between the germline ends. CDR3 DNA sequence: TGTGCCAGCAGCGGAGGGGTTTACGAGACCCAGTACTTC. This sequence encodes CASSGGVYETQYF.